The subject of this entry is one T cell receptor beta chain. The data belong to a study of blood T cell dynamics during melanoma immunotherapy. Study information: First-line therapy was either pembrolizumab or nivolumab with ipilimumab for metastatic melanoma.

V was trimmed by 0 bases and J by 3 bases, leaving 9 bases between them. There are 14 residues in the CDR3. Germline V CDR1 and CDR2: MNHNY, SVGAGI (reference sequence). The time point is: week 3, after first cycle of checkpoint inhibitor. Response was assessed by RECIST 1.1 at 12 weeks, except a couple of rapid progressors. Sequencing was performed with immunoSEQ multiplex PCR; in TCRdb, only in-frame clones are kept and a portion is missing. The sample has 15,000 to 20,000 clones, about 94% seen once. The material was effector memory CD8+ T cells from blood, obtained from a patient treated with checkpoint blockade. The V and J genes are TRBV6-6 and TRBJ2-7; TRBD1 or TRBD2 may be the D gene (5 bases each). The receptor was isolated from a human donor with melanoma. Here the CDR3 reads CASSYSGPVYEQYF. The CDR3 DNA follows: TGTGCCAGCAGTTACTCGGGACCAGTCTACGAGCAGTACTTC.